These 5 T cell receptor beta chains originate from one sample sequenced in a study of shared clonotypes between healthy human individuals. It was CD45RO-negative cells, positively selected for CCR7, that made up naive CD8 cells, with terminally differentiated effector memory CD45RA+ cells excluded. The assay was immunoSEQ multiplex PCR, and TCRdb's table has in-frame clones only and misses some. The table includes 550,000 to 600,000 clones, about 98% detected once. Sequences were obtained from naive CD8+ T cells sorted from blood. These receptors all come from a man in his thirties or forties in good health.

V and J are TRBV18 and TRBJ2-3; D not certain. The CDR3 covers 11 residues. Germline V lookup: CDR1 KGHSH, CDR2 LQKENI. V lost 8 bases, J lost 3 bases, and 6 bases lay in between. The CDR3 sequence: CASDRTDTQYF. The CDR3 DNA reads as TGTGCCAGCGACCGGACAGATACGCAGTATTTT.

This clone was counted a single time. The chain employs TRBV6-1 and TRBJ2-7, with D possibly matching TRBD2 (5 bases). Germline V gene sequence: CDR1 MNHNS, CDR2 SASEGT. This CDR3 has 13 amino acids. V lost 8 bases and J 2 bases, leaving 13 bases between the germline ends. The CDR3 nucleotides are TGTGCCAGCTCTCCGGGGATCACCTACGAGCAGTACTTC. Residues: CASSPGITYEQYF.

The chain couples TRBV13 to TRBJ2-3, with D uncertain. The CDR3 sequence is 15 residues long. Germline assignment: CDR1 PRHDT and CDR2 FYEKMQ (reference sequence). V lost 1 base and J lost 0, with 8 bases in between. CDR3 in amino acids: CASSLDGISTDTQYF. CDR3 DNA sequence: TGTGCCAGCAGCTTAGACGGTATTAGCACAGATACGCAGTATTTT.

The CDR3 nucleotides read TGTGCCTGGAGGGAACTTAGCGGGACGGAGCAGTTCTTC. Protein: CAWRELSGTEQFF. The gene calls are TRBV30 and TRBJ2-1; 8 bases line up with TRBD2. This CDR3 has 13 amino acids. Germline V CDR1 and CDR2: GTSNPN, SVGIG (reference sequence). After removal of 3 bases from V and 10 bases from J, the junction contained 8 bases not matched to a gene.

J is TRBJ2-5 and V is TRBV11-2; 9 nucleotides line up with TRBD2. Looked up from germline, CDR1 is SGHAT and CDR2 is FQNNGV. The CDR3 has 16 amino acids. The trim removed 2 bases at V and 4 bases at J, leaving 8 bases unmatched. CDR3 nucleotides: TGTGCCAGCAGCTTAAAGCTAGCGGGGCTGGGAGAGACCCAGTACTTC. As protein: CASSLKLAGLGETQYF.